What follows are 22 T cell receptor beta chains derived from one specimen sequenced in a study of CD8+CD57+ T cells in acquired aplastic anemia. Genomic DNA was employed as the template in profiling TCR beta VDJ and CDR3. TCRdb re-derived calls from the reads in MiXCR, one entry per CDR3 protein. The data contain 150,000 to 200,000 distinct CDR3 sequences, about 60% of them singletons. The sequenced sample was sorted CD4+, CD8+, or CD8+CD57+ T cells (not recorded which) from PBMCs. The receptors come from a human donor in good health.

This clonotype appeared a single time. The rearrangement uses TRBV2 and TRBJ2-7; 8 bases match TRBD2. The V segment lost 9 bases and the J segment 0 bases; nucleotides outside the gene matches: 4. Germline CDR1 is SNHLY and CDR2 is FYNNEI. This CDR3 contains 13 residues. The CDR3 sequence is CASLAGGSYEQYF. Written as DNA, the CDR3 is TGTGCCAGTCTGGCGGGGGGCTCCTACGAGCAGTACTTC.

The rearrangement uses TRBV6-2 or TRBV6-3 and TRBJ2-1, with TRBD2 matching 13 bases. The germline CDR1 and CDR2 sequences are MNHEY and SVGEGT. With 6 bases clipped from V and 4 bases from J, the junction kept 6 bases outside the gene matches. The CDR3 consists of 16 residues. The CDR3 region is CASSLGTSGIYNEQFF. In nucleotides, the CDR3 is TGTGCCAGCAGCCTCGGGACTAGCGGGATTTACAATGAGCAGTTCTTC.

V is TRBV19 and J is TRBJ1-2; a possible D gene is TRBD1 (6 bases). This CDR3 contains 14 residues. In germline, CDR1 is LNHDA, CDR2 SQIVND (reference sequence). The V and J ends lost 6 bases and 7 bases respectively, with 18 bases between them. CDR3 region: CASRGDRQIGGYTF. CDR3 DNA: TGTGCCAGTAGGGGAGACAGGCAGATTGGTGGCTACACCTTC.

The chain has TRBV5-1 and TRBJ2-5, with TRBD2 matching over 9 bases. This CDR3 has 15 amino acids. Germline V lookup: CDR1 SGHRS, CDR2 YFSETQ. Trimming took 4 bases from V and 4 from J; bases not matched to a gene: 8. DNA for the CDR3: TGCGCCAGCAGCCTTAGCGGGGGTAGTGGAGAGACCCAGTACTTC. Amino acid sequence: CASSLSGGSGETQYF.

The V gene is TRBV5-1, the J gene TRBJ1-1; no definite D call. Trimming pared 3 bases from V and 1 base from J, leaving 13 bases between. Germline loops: CDR1 SGHRS, CDR2 YFSETQ. This CDR3 is 15 amino acids long. This chain's CDR3 is CASSSNLTPNTEAFF. Written as DNA, the CDR3 is TGCGCCAGCAGCTCAAACTTGACACCGAACACTGAAGCTTTCTTT.

The CDR3 DNA reads as TGTGCCAGCAGACGTAGCGGGGGGGTGAAAGATACGCAGTATTTT. Its translation: CASRRSGGVKDTQYF. This chain joins TRBV7-9 and TRBJ2-3; 11 nucleotides agree with TRBD2. This CDR3 comprises 15 residues. The trim removed 6 bases at V and 5 bases at J, leaving 7 bases unmatched. Germline V CDR1 and CDR2: SEHNR, FQNEAQ (reference sequence).

The gene calls are TRBV20-1 and TRBJ1-3, with 7 nucleotides matching TRBD1. The CDR3 totals 14 residues. Germline values: CDR1 DFQATT, CDR2 SNEGSKA (reference sequence). V lost 6 bases, J lost 4 bases, and 9 bases stayed unmatched. DNA of the CDR3: TGCAGTGCCTCTGACAGGGATCAAGGAAACACCATATATTTT. It specifies CSASDRDQGNTIYF.

This chain links TRBV15 with TRBJ2-7; TRBD1 matches at 8 bases. V lost 4 bases, J lost 6 bases, and 5 bases stayed unmatched. There are 13 residues in the CDR3. Germline CDR1 is LNHNV and CDR2 is YYDKDF (reference sequence). The CDR3 protein is CATSTGQGFEQYF. DNA of the CDR3: TGTGCCACCAGCACCGGACAGGGCTTCGAGCAGTACTTC. The full variable domain, in which reference TRBV15 and TRBJ2-7 provide the parts outside the CDR3, is DAMVIQNPRYQVTQFGKPVTLSCSQTLNHNVMYWYQQKSSQAPKLLFHYYDKDFNNEADTPDNFQSRRPNTSFCFLDIRSPGLGDTAMYLCATSTGQGFEQYFGPGTRLTVT.

This clonotype was seen a single time. The chain links TRBV20-1 to TRBJ1-3; D remains ambiguous. Trimming shortened V by 6 bases and J by 0 bases, and 12 bases separated the two germline ends. The CDR3 has 14 amino acids. Germline lookup yields CDR1 DFQATT and CDR2 SNEGSKA (reference sequence). The CDR3 protein is CSAQPGHSGNTIYF. CDR3 nucleotide sequence: TGCAGTGCCCAGCCTGGGCACTCTGGAAACACCATATATTTT.

J is TRBJ2-3 and V is TRBV28; 8 bases match TRBD1. Germline lookup yields CDR1 MDHEN and CDR2 SYDVKM. The CDR3 consists of 16 residues. J lost 2 bases, V lost 1 base, and 5 bases had no gene match. Written as DNA, the CDR3 is TGTGCCAGCAGTTTATACCGGACAGGGTCCACAGATACGCAGTATTTT. This encodes CASSLYRTGSTDTQYF.

The rearrangement joins TRBV20-1 to TRBJ2-7, with 7 nucleotides matching TRBD2. Germline V gene sequence: CDR1 DFQATT, CDR2 SNEGSKA (reference sequence). V lost 6 bases and J lost 2; bases outside the gene matches: 13. The CDR3 contains 15 residues. For the CDR3, the DNA is TGCAGTGCACGGGAGGTCGGTGCTTATACCTACGAGCAGTACTTC. This sequence encodes CSAREVGAYTYEQYF.

Points on this clonotype: The limits of the CDR3 on the DNA are not certain, so only TCRdb's listed CDR3 is given. This chain uses TRBV7-2 with TRBJ2-7; the D segment call TRBD2 is taken from the table without a DNA check. The CDR3 spans 20 amino acids, including both terminal residues. Germline CDR1 is SGHTA and CDR2 is FQGNSA. CDR3 amino acids: CASSFYICSARARSDYEQYF.

This clonotype was recorded at least ten times. The gene calls are TRBV7-2 and TRBJ2-7; 7 nucleotides agree with TRBD1. This CDR3 comprises 15 residues. Germline V gene lookup returns CDR1 SGHTA and CDR2 FQGNSA. V was clipped by 5 bases and J by 1 base; unmatched bases: 8. CDR3: CASSSDRESSYEQYF. The CDR3 DNA reads as TGTGCCAGCAGCAGTGACAGGGAATCTTCCTACGAGCAGTACTTC. Based on the CDR3 plus reference TRBV7-2 and TRBJ2-7, the full variable domain is GAGVSQSPSNKVTEKGKDVELRCDPISGHTALYWYRQSLGQGLEFLIYFQGNSAPDKSGLPSDRFSAERTGGSVSTLTIQRTQQEDSAVYLCASSSDRESSYEQYFGPGTRLTVT.

The gene calls are TRBV19 and TRBJ1-5, with no clear D. CDR1 and CDR2 (germline): LNHDA, SQIVND (reference sequence). V lost 1 base, J lost 9 bases, and 13 bases lay in between. This CDR3 region has 14 residues. CDR3 sequence reads: CASSIGRGKRPQHF. CDR3 DNA: TGTGCCAGTAGTATAGGCCGTGGGAAGCGGCCCCAGCATTTT.

V and J are TRBV7-9 and TRBJ1-1, with D possibly being TRBD1 (5 bases). The germline V gene has CDR1 SEHNR and CDR2 FQNEAQ (reference sequence). V was clipped by 2 bases and J by 1 base, with 23 bases between them. This CDR3 is 19 amino acids long. The CDR3 coding sequence is TGTGCCAGCAGCTTAATAGCAGGGTCCAACCTAAAAGCGAACACTGAAGCTTTCTTT. Translated, it gives CASSLIAGSNLKANTEAFF. The full variable domain, in which reference TRBV7-9 and TRBJ1-1 provide the parts outside the CDR3, is DTGVSQNPRHKITKRGQNVTFRCDPISEHNRLYWYRQTLGQGPEFLTYFQNEAQLEKSRLLSDRFSAERPKGSFSTLEIQRTEQGDSAMYLCASSLIAGSNLKANTEAFFGQGTRLTVV.

This clonotype was counted at least ten times. The V gene is TRBV5-6, the J gene TRBJ2-5, with D maybe TRBD1 (5 bases). Germline CDR1 is SGHDT and CDR2 is YYEEEE. V gave up 6 bases and J gave up 3 bases, with 18 bases separating them. The CDR3 has 15 amino acids. As DNA, the CDR3 is TGTGCCAGCACCTCGTTTCGTCTCAGGGAAGAGACCCAGTACTTC. It codes for CASTSFRLREETQYF.

This clonotype appeared many times. The gene calls are TRBV20-1 and TRBJ1-5; tentatively, D is TRBD1 (5 bases). V was pared by 0 bases and J by 9 bases, with 18 bases between. Per the germline V gene, CDR1 is DFQATT and CDR2 is SNEGSKA (reference sequence). CDR3 length equals 15 residues. In DNA, the CDR3 is TGCAGTGCTAGAGATTTGATGGGGGAGAGGGTGCCCCAGCATTTT. It codes for CSARDLMGERVPQHF.

The chain joins TRBV29-1 to TRBJ2-7; no clear D. Trimming cost V 6 bases and J 0 bases, with 9 bases left between them. Germline V gives CDR1 SQVTM, CDR2 ANQGSEA. The CDR3 consists of 12 residues. CDR3 DNA sequence: TGCAGCGTCTACAGAACCTCCTACGAGCAGTACTTC. It codes for CSVYRTSYEQYF.

The chain combines TRBV12-3 or TRBV12-4 with TRBJ2-1, with 12 nucleotides matching TRBD2. CDR3 length: 16 amino acids. J gave up 5 bases and V 3 bases, and 5 bases lay outside the gene matches. CDR3 in amino acids: CASSLTSGGVHNEQFF. The CDR3, as DNA: TGTGCCAGCAGTTTGACTAGCGGGGGAGTCCACAATGAGCAGTTCTTC.

The chain employs TRBV5-1 and TRBJ2-7; 7 bases fit TRBD1. CDR1 is SGHRS, CDR2 YFSETQ, per germline. The trim removed 0 bases at V and 2 bases at J, leaving 5 bases unmatched. This CDR3 region has 15 residues. CDR3 sequence reads: CASSLAGTDTYEQYF. The CDR3 DNA reads as TGCGCCAGCAGCTTGGCAGGGACAGACACCTACGAGCAGTACTTC.

V usage is TRBV7-9 and J usage is TRBJ2-3; D call uncertain. CDR1 and CDR2 (germline): SEHNR, FQNEAQ (reference sequence). Trimming stripped 2 bases from V and 2 bases from J, with 5 bases between. The CDR3 contains 13 residues. CDR3: CASSLTYTDTQYF. The CDR3 DNA is TGTGCCAGCAGCTTAACTTACACAGATACGCAGTATTTT.

The chain has TRBV7-9 and TRBJ2-3; D is ambiguous. Trimming shortened V by 6 bases and J by 0 bases, and 13 bases separated the two germline ends. Germline assignment: CDR1 SEHNR and CDR2 FQNEAQ (reference sequence). This CDR3 comprises 15 residues. Here the CDR3 DNA reads TGTGCCAGCAGACCGAAAGAGACTAGCACAGATACGCAGTATTTT. It yields the protein CASRPKETSTDTQYF.